The 32 T cell receptor beta chains given below trace back to one sample, sequenced in a study of CD8 T cells in ankylosing spondylitis. TCRdb reprocessed the 5' RACE reads via MiXCR and lists one record per CDR3 protein. This table has some 150,000 distinct CDR3 sequences, approximately 10% appearing once. Source material: blood, either unsorted or a sorted T cell fraction (not recorded which). All receptors derive from a female donor with ankylosing spondylitis or in good health (not recorded which).

This clonotype was detected ten times or more. The gene calls are TRBV12-3 or TRBV12-4 and TRBJ1-1; D perhaps matches TRBD1 (5 bases). V was cut by 3 bases and J by 2 bases, with 10 bases left in between. This CDR3 is built from 14 residues. CDR3 nucleotide sequence: TGTGCCAGCAGTTTCGGTACAGGAAACACTGAAGCTTTCTTT. Translation: CASSFGTGNTEAFF.

This clonotype appeared many times. The chain uses TRBV5-1 and TRBJ2-7; weak D call: TRBD2 (6 bases). Trimming shortened V by 0 bases and J by 0 bases, and 13 bases separated the two germline ends. Germline V gene data show CDR1 as SGHRS and CDR2 as YFSETQ. The CDR3 is made up of 16 amino acids. The DNA of the CDR3 is TGCGCCAGCAGCTTGGACGCCGGGAGTAGCTCCTACGAGCAGTACTTC. It yields the protein CASSLDAGSSSYEQYF.

This chain uses TRBV7-2 with TRBJ1-5, with D tentatively TRBD1 (6 bases). Germline values: CDR1 SGHTA, CDR2 FQGNSA. Deletions cut 1 base from V and 5 bases from J, with 12 bases between. This CDR3 has 15 residues. DNA for the CDR3: TGTGCCAGCAGCTTAGGTAGGGGGTGGGATCAGCCCCAGCATTTT. Protein sequence: CASSLGRGWDQPQHF.

Ten or more counts support this clonotype. This chain links TRBV20-1 with TRBJ1-2; D unclear. The CDR3 is 14 amino acids. Germline CDR1 and CDR2: DFQATT and SNEGSKA (reference sequence). Trimming stripped 3 bases from V and 2 bases from J, with 13 bases between. This chain's CDR3 is CSASPPTENYGYTF. CDR3 DNA: TGCAGTGCTAGTCCCCCTACAGAAAACTATGGCTACACCTTC.

About this clonotype: Its ends do not fully match the called genes, so a read error is possible. The chain carries TRBV3-1 and TRBJ1-2; 9 nucleotides line up with TRBD1. This CDR3 region has 18 residues. CDR1 is LGHDT and CDR2 is YNNKEL in the germline V gene (reference sequence). CDR3 sequence (DNA): TGTGCCAGCTGCCAAGATTGGGTCCGGGACAGGGTAAATCATGGCTACACCTTC. The encoded protein is CASCQDWVRDRVNHGYTF. The whole variable domain, remainder taken from reference TRBV3-1 and TRBJ1-2, is DTAVSQTPKYLVTQMGNDKSIKCEQNLGHDTMYWYKQDSKKFLKIMFSYNNKELIINETVPNRFSPKSPDKAHLNLHINSLELGDSAVYFCASCQDWVRDRVNHGYTFGSGTRLTVV.

A few counts support this clonotype. This may stem from a read error, because a much larger clone lies one nucleotide away. The rearrangement uses TRBV12-3 or TRBV12-4 and TRBJ1-6; TRBD1 aligns across 7 bases. The CDR3 length is 18 residues. CDR3 in DNA: TGTGCCCGCAGCCTCGTACAGGGGATTAGCTCCTATAATTCACCCCTCCACTTT. Amino acids: CARSLVQGISSYNSPLHF.

The CDR3 spells CASSFVRGREQFF. DNA for the CDR3: TGTGCCAGCAGTTTCGTGAGAGGGCGTGAGCAGTTCTTC. The chain employs TRBV28 and TRBJ2-1; tentatively, D is TRBD2 (5 bases). Trimming took 3 bases from V and 9 from J, leaving 12 bases between them. The CDR3 is 13 residues long. Germline V CDR1 and CDR2: MDHEN, SYDVKM.

The J gene is TRBJ2-5, the V gene TRBV5-6; 13 bases fit TRBD2. The CDR3 is 15 amino acids. V trimming: 5 bases; J trimming: 0 bases; junction bases outside the gene matches: 1. Germline values: CDR1 SGHDT, CDR2 YYEEEE. CDR3 residues: CASRGTSGDQETQYF. CDR3 in DNA: TGTGCCAGCAGGGGGACTAGCGGGGACCAAGAGACCCAGTACTTC.

The rearrangement uses TRBV23-1 and TRBJ2-1, with D tentatively TRBD2 (5 bases). TRBV23-1 is reported as an ORF; its role is uncertain. V lost 6 bases and J 9 bases, leaving 15 bases between the germline ends. This CDR3 spans 13 amino acids. The CDR3, as DNA: TGCGCCAGCAGACCCCCGGCGGGTCCTGAGCAGTTCTTC. Translating it yields CASRPPAGPEQFF.

The V and J genes are TRBV27 and TRBJ2-7, with D possibly TRBD1 on 6 matching bases. Germline V lookup: CDR1 MNHEY, CDR2 SMNVEV (reference sequence). The CDR3 extends over 15 amino acids. Between the trimmed V and J ends, which lost 5 bases and 0 bases, there was a span of 14 bases. The CDR3 sequence: CASSPGQIFSYEQYF. CDR3 sequence (DNA): TGTGCCAGCAGTCCCGGACAGATTTTCTCCTACGAGCAGTACTTC.

A few counts support this clonotype. The chain joins TRBV20-1 to TRBJ2-7; 9 nucleotides align to TRBD2. This CDR3 is built from 15 residues. The V and J ends lost 5 bases and 7 bases, in that order; junction bases with no gene match: 15. Germline assignment: CDR1 DFQATT and CDR2 SNEGSKA (reference sequence). The CDR3 here is CSAPWSGAGGREQYF. In nucleotides, the CDR3 is TGCAGTGCTCCATGGTCCGGGGCGGGAGGGCGGGAGCAGTACTTC.

This clonotype was picked up many times. V and J are TRBV29-1 and TRBJ2-7; D is ambiguous. Germline CDR1 is SQVTM and CDR2 is ANQGSEA. Deletions cut 0 bases from V and 4 bases from J, with 4 bases between. The CDR3 consists of 11 residues. CDR3 sequence reads: CSVEERYEQYF. In DNA form, the CDR3 reads TGCAGCGTTGAAGAACGGTACGAGCAGTACTTC.

This clonotype was found many times. CDR3: CASSLGGVMNTEAFF. The CDR3 DNA sequence: TGTGCCAGCAGCCTAGGGGGGGTGATGAACACTGAAGCTTTCTTT. This chain uses TRBV11-3 with TRBJ1-1; tentatively, D is TRBD1 (6 bases). This CDR3 comprises 15 residues. In germline, CDR1 is SGHNT, CDR2 YENEEA. Trimming removed 5 bases at V and 0 bases at J, with 13 bases between.

The CDR3 loop is CASSLGTGLGIYEQYF. DNA for the CDR3: TGTGCCAGCAGCTTGGGCACTGGCTTGGGGATCTACGAGCAGTACTTC. V gene TRBV5-4 combines with J gene TRBJ2-7, with no clear D. This CDR3 is 16 amino acids long. The V end lost 0 bases, the J end lost 3 bases, and 16 bases lay between the germline ends. The germline V gene encodes CDR1 SGHNT and CDR2 YYREEE (reference sequence).

This clonotype was seen a few times. The chain has TRBV18 and TRBJ2-7, with D unresolved. The CDR3 is 12 amino acids. Trimming shortened V by 2 bases and J by 3 bases, and 5 bases separated the two germline ends. The germline V gene encodes CDR1 KGHSH and CDR2 LQKENI. The CDR3 reads CASSPSIYEQYF. For the CDR3, the DNA is TGTGCCAGCTCACCATCTATCTACGAGCAGTACTTC.

CDR3 protein: CASSLRPISTDTQYF. The CDR3, as DNA: TGTGCCAGCAGCTTAAGACCCATTAGCACAGATACGCAGTATTTT. The rearrangement joins TRBV7-2 to TRBJ2-3; no firm D call. The CDR3 consists of 15 residues. V gave up 2 bases and J gave up 0 bases, with 9 bases separating them. The germline CDR1 and CDR2 sequences are SGHTA and FQGNSA.

In its sample, this clonotype was seen many times. This chain connects TRBV15 to TRBJ2-3, with no clear D. From germline, CDR1 is LNHNV and CDR2 YYDKDF (reference sequence). Trimming stripped 5 bases from V and 5 bases from J, with 14 bases between. The CDR3 contains 14 residues. The CDR3 here is CATSSSLPGDTQYF. In nucleotides, the CDR3 is TGTGCCACCAGCTCCTCTCTTCCAGGAGATACGCAGTATTTT.

This clonotype has ten or more counts. The genes are TRBV6-4 and TRBJ1-2; D remains unclear. The germline gives CDR1 MRHNA, CDR2 SNTAGT. This CDR3 contains 13 residues. V was clipped by 5 bases and J by 2 bases, with 9 bases between them. Written as DNA, the CDR3 is TGTGCCAGCAGTCCGAGCGGAAACTATGGCTACACCTTC. The encoded protein is CASSPSGNYGYTF.

This clonotype was observed many times. CDR3 sequence reads: CASRPWGNTEAFF. CDR3 coding DNA: TGTGCCAGCAGGCCCTGGGGGAACACTGAAGCTTTCTTT. The rearrangement joins TRBV5-6 to TRBJ1-1; D gene uncertain. CDR1 is SGHDT, CDR2 YYEEEE, per germline. The CDR3 runs to 13 residues. Trimming took 5 bases from V and 1 from J, leaving 9 bases between them. The whole variable domain, filled in from reference TRBV5-6 and TRBJ1-1, reads DAGVTQSPTHLIKTRGQQVTLRCSPKSGHDTVSWYQQALGQGPQFIFQYYEEEERQRGNFPDRFSGHQFPNYSSELNVNALLLGDSALYLCASRPWGNTEAFFGQGTRLTVV.

The sample holds many counts of this clonotype. This chain connects TRBV14 to TRBJ2-2, with D perhaps matching TRBD1 (5 bases). Between the trimmed V and J ends, which lost 10 bases and 0 bases, there was a span of 12 bases. The CDR3 runs 14 residues. Germline V gene lookup returns CDR1 SGHDN and CDR2 FVKESK. The CDR3 bases are TGTGCCACAGCCGGCAGGGCGAACACCGGGGAGCTGTTTTTT. The encoded protein is CATAGRANTGELFF.

The table lists this clonotype with many counts. This chain connects TRBV5-6 to TRBJ1-1; 7 bases are shared with TRBD1. Looked up from germline, CDR1 is SGHDT and CDR2 is YYEEEE. The CDR3 is 14 amino acids. V dropped 4 bases and J dropped 4; count of bases not matched to a gene: 7. CDR3 loop: CASSGGGQPTEAFF. In DNA form, the CDR3 reads TGTGCCAGCAGCGGTGGGGGACAGCCCACTGAAGCTTTCTTT.

Ten or more counts support this clonotype. The chain couples TRBV28 to TRBJ1-1; 8 bases agree with TRBD1. After removal of 4 bases from V and 3 bases from J, the junction contained 4 bases not matched to a gene. The germline V gene has CDR1 MDHEN and CDR2 SYDVKM. This CDR3 is built from 14 residues. The CDR3 region has the DNA TGTGCCAGCAGTTCGGGACAGGTTGACACTGAAGCTTTCTTT. Translated, it gives CASSSGQVDTEAFF.

The sample holds a few counts of this clonotype. The chain links TRBV18 to TRBJ2-1; a weak D match, TRBD1 (5 bases). V lost 3 bases, J lost 2 bases, and 11 bases lay in between. This CDR3 is 15 amino acids long. CDR1 and CDR2 from the germline V gene are KGHSH and LQKENI. The CDR3 DNA reads as TGTGCCAGCTCACCTAGTGAGGACACCTACAATGAGCAGTTCTTC. Encoded protein: CASSPSEDTYNEQFF. Supplemented by reference TRBV18 and TRBJ2-1, the full variable domain reads NAGVMQNPRHLVRRRGQEARLRCSPMKGHSHVYWYRQLPEEGLKFMVYLQKENIIDESGMPKERFSAEFPKEGPSILRIQQVVRGDSAAYFCASSPSEDTYNEQFFGPGTRLTVL.

Comment on this clonotype: A junction end diverges from the germline sequence, so it may reflect a read error. J is TRBJ2-2 and V is TRBV7-9; D gene unclear. Looked up from germline, CDR1 is SEHNR and CDR2 is FQNEAQ (reference sequence). The length of the CDR3 is 14 residues. CDR3 region: CASSLRQNAGELFF. The CDR3 DNA reads TGTGCCAGCAGCTTAAGGCAGAACGCCGGGGAGCTGTTTTTT. Using reference TRBV7-9 and TRBJ2-2 for the parts outside the CDR3, the full variable domain is DTGVSQNPRHKITKRGQNVTFRCDPISEHNRLYWYRQTLGQGPEFLTYFQNEAQLEKSRLLSDRFSAERPKGSFSTLEIQRTEQGDSAMYLCASSLRQNAGELFFGEGSRLTVL.

This clonotype appeared many times. V gene TRBV10-3 combines with J gene TRBJ2-3; 13 nucleotides align to TRBD2. The V gene's germline CDR1 is ENHRY and CDR2 SYGVKD. The CDR3 consists of 14 residues. The trim removed 10 bases at V and 6 bases at J, leaving 7 bases unmatched. The CDR3 region is CASRTSGSFDTQYF. The CDR3 DNA is TGTGCCAGTCGGACTAGCGGGAGTTTTGATACGCAGTATTTT.

This clonotype was picked up many times. This sequence joins TRBV7-9 and TRBJ1-4; TRBD1 matches 8 bases. V shed 5 bases and J 7 bases; nucleotides not matched to a gene: 6. Germline-derived CDR1 and CDR2 are SEHNR and FQNEAQ (reference sequence). There are 14 residues in the CDR3. CDR3 sequence (DNA): TGTGCCAGCAGCCAGGGGGCCCTTGGTGAAAAACTGTTTTTT. This codes for CASSQGALGEKLFF.

This clonotype was seen at least ten times. The CDR3 sequence: CASRRQGIYEQYF. CDR3 nucleotide sequence: TGTGCCAGCAGACGACAGGGGATCTACGAGCAGTACTTC. The gene calls are TRBV28 and TRBJ2-7; TRBD1 agrees at 8 bases. The CDR3 has 13 residues. Germline CDR1 MDHEN, CDR2 SYDVKM. The trim removed 6 bases at V and 3 bases at J, leaving 4 bases unmatched.

There are many counts of this clonotype. V gene TRBV5-1 combines with J gene TRBJ2-2, with 7 bases identical to TRBD1. The CDR3 has 15 residues. The germline V gene has CDR1 SGHRS and CDR2 YFSETQ. V was clipped by 3 bases and J by 1 base; unmatched bases: 3. The CDR3 spells CASSSGQQNTGELFF. The CDR3 DNA reads TGCGCCAGCAGCTCGGGACAGCAGAACACCGGGGAGCTGTTTTTT.

V usage is TRBV27 and J usage is TRBJ1-1; D gene unclear. The V gene lost 5 bases and the J gene lost 10 bases, with 14 bases spanning the gap. CDR3 size: 12 residues. CDR1 is MNHEY, CDR2 SMNVEV, per germline (reference sequence). CDR3 sequence: CASSPHQGRAFF. DNA for the CDR3: TGTGCCAGCAGTCCCCACCAAGGGCGAGCTTTCTTT.

This clonotype occurred many times. The chain has TRBV5-1 and TRBJ1-2; D not certain. V lost 5 bases, J lost 3 bases, and 14 bases lay in between. Germline-derived CDR1 and CDR2 are SGHRS and YFSETQ. The CDR3 is 14 residues long. The DNA for the CDR3 is TGCGCCAGCAGAAAGGGCAGCTCCGACTATGGCTACACCTTC. Translation: CASRKGSSDYGYTF.

This clonotype has at least ten counts. The J gene is TRBJ2-1, the V gene TRBV12-3 or TRBV12-4, with D possibly TRBD2 on 5 matching bases. The CDR3 runs 11 residues. V gave up 8 bases and J gave up 15 bases, with 17 bases separating them. The CDR3 region has the DNA TGTGCCAGCCTATTCCCACTAGTCGCGTTCTTC. Amino acids: CASLFPLVAFF.

This clonotype was seen at least ten times. The chain employs TRBV5-1 and TRBJ2-1, with 7 positions matching TRBD2. CDR1 is SGHRS, CDR2 YFSETQ, per germline. The ends lost 0 bases at V and 8 bases at J; junction bases unmatched: 5. The CDR3 spans 14 residues. CDR3 loop: CASSLAGGIDEQFF. The CDR3 DNA reads TGCGCCAGCAGCTTGGCGGGAGGAATTGATGAGCAGTTCTTC.